A selection of T cell receptor beta chains follows, all from one sample in a study of T cell clones after liver transplantation. The assay was immunoSEQ multiplex PCR, and TCRdb's table has in-frame clones only and misses some. The sample yields 68,000 or so clones, almost 95% seen once. Here the sequenced sample was CD4+ T cells from blood, taken about 27 months after liver transplant. These receptors all stem from a human patient who received a liver transplant. Some T cells here may be from the graft donor. Each CDR3 is given with its conserved first and last residue. The D gene is left open where the match is weak.

v_call: TRBV19
j_call: TRBJ1-1
d_call: TRBD1
cdr3_aa: CASSLRQGSEAFF

v_call: TRBV18
j_call: TRBJ2-7
d_call: .
cdr3_aa: CASSLGFSYEQYF

v_call: TRBV5-1
j_call: TRBJ1-2
d_call: .
cdr3_aa: CASSAGLLSIGYTF

v_call: TRBV6-1
j_call: TRBJ2-7
d_call: .
cdr3_aa: CASRGDSYEQYF

v_call: TRBV5-6
j_call: TRBJ2-1
d_call: .
cdr3_aa: CASSLLDNEQFF

v_call: TRBV7-2
j_call: TRBJ1-2
d_call: .
cdr3_aa: CASSNDKSDGYTF

v_call: TRBV15
j_call: TRBJ1-2
d_call: .
cdr3_aa: CATSRGAGDGYTF

v_call: TRBV7-3
j_call: TRBJ2-1
d_call: TRBD1
cdr3_aa: CASSLDRAAGEQFF

v_call: TRBV30
j_call: TRBJ1-2
d_call: .
cdr3_aa: CAGRGSQPAFTF

v_call: TRBV18
j_call: TRBJ2-7
d_call: TRBD2
cdr3_aa: CASSLSSGYNEQYF

v_call: TRBV19
j_call: TRBJ1-3
d_call: TRBD1
cdr3_aa: CASSIQGTGNTIYF

v_call: TRBV10-3
j_call: TRBJ1-1
d_call: .
cdr3_aa: CATAGRAGHMNTEAFF

v_call: TRBV18
j_call: TRBJ2-7
d_call: .
cdr3_aa: CASSPPPGISYEQYF

v_call: TRBV28
j_call: TRBJ2-3
d_call: .
cdr3_aa: CASSILDIKPQYF

v_call: TRBV10-3
j_call: TRBJ2-7
d_call: .
cdr3_aa: CAISERETRPYEQYF

v_call: TRBV6-6
j_call: TRBJ1-1
d_call: TRBD1
cdr3_aa: CASTNRGAGAFF

v_call: TRBV7-9
j_call: TRBJ2-2
d_call: TRBD2
cdr3_aa: CASRPTSGKSGELFF

v_call: TRBV11-2
j_call: TRBJ2-5
d_call: TRBD1
cdr3_aa: CASSLGQGAQYF

v_call: TRBV4-3
j_call: TRBJ1-5
d_call: .
cdr3_aa: CASSQDLRQYSNQPQHF

v_call: TRBV25-1
j_call: TRBJ2-7
d_call: TRBD2
cdr3_aa: CASSDLTGTSSYEQYF

v_call: TRBV5-1
j_call: TRBJ1-2
d_call: .
cdr3_aa: CASSLLQDYGYTF

v_call: TRBV25-1
j_call: TRBJ1-5
d_call: .
cdr3_aa: CASSESSRDTYQPQHF

v_call: TRBV11-2
j_call: TRBJ2-1
d_call: .
cdr3_aa: CASSLDRWPGDEQFF

v_call: TRBV18
j_call: TRBJ2-7
d_call: .
cdr3_aa: CASSPPGQGGDEQYF

v_call: TRBV25-1
j_call: TRBJ2-2
d_call: .
cdr3_aa: CASSEVGSLAGELFF

v_call: TRBV27
j_call: TRBJ2-1
d_call: TRBD1
cdr3_aa: CASSLGTGPNEQFF

v_call: TRBV29-1
j_call: TRBJ2-1
d_call: TRBD2
cdr3_aa: CSVVGLAGALSEEFF

v_call: TRBV11-3
j_call: TRBJ2-1
d_call: TRBD2
cdr3_aa: CASSYRGSGRRNEQFF

v_call: TRBV19
j_call: TRBJ2-3
d_call: TRBD2
cdr3_aa: CASSGRAFSDTQYF

v_call: TRBV28
j_call: TRBJ2-1
d_call: .
cdr3_aa: CASSMTRTYVSTQFF

v_call: TRBV27
j_call: TRBJ2-7
d_call: TRBD1
cdr3_aa: CASAKGGRVYEQYF

v_call: TRBV14
j_call: TRBJ2-1
d_call: .
cdr3_aa: CASSQLGGTDYNEQFF

v_call: TRBV5-4
j_call: TRBJ2-5
d_call: .
cdr3_aa: CASSLGSLASQETQYF

v_call: TRBV9
j_call: TRBJ2-7
d_call: .
cdr3_aa: CASSVLGVESQEQYF

v_call: TRBV28
j_call: TRBJ2-3
d_call: TRBD1
cdr3_aa: CASGQGDGDTQYF

v_call: TRBV19
j_call: TRBJ2-2
d_call: TRBD1
cdr3_aa: CASSLTGVVGELFF

v_call: TRBV7-3
j_call: TRBJ2-1
d_call: .
cdr3_aa: CASSLGVGKGSYNEQFF

v_call: TRBV28
j_call: TRBJ2-2
d_call: .
cdr3_aa: CASSQSAGELFF

v_call: TRBV10-1
j_call: TRBJ1-4
d_call: .
cdr3_aa: CASSIQGRREKLFF

v_call: TRBV6-6
j_call: TRBJ1-5
d_call: .
cdr3_aa: CASSYGRYQPQHF

v_call: TRBV19
j_call: TRBJ2-6
d_call: .
cdr3_aa: CASSMSWGSGANVLTF

v_call: TRBV5-6
j_call: TRBJ2-1
d_call: .
cdr3_aa: CASSLVGADHNEQFF

v_call: TRBV7-3
j_call: TRBJ2-2
d_call: TRBD2
cdr3_aa: CASSFGLAGTGELFF